The present T cell receptor (beta chain) was sequenced within a study of blood T cell repertoires in COVID-19. Whole-study context: Specimens from acute and convalescent COVID-19 originated in the United States, Italy and Spain. From T cells, B-cell-depleted T cells, or PBMCs came the material, which was cDNA or gDNA.

In the original processing: By means of reference gene primer amplification, nucleated cell counts were estimated. Generated by immunoSEQ multiplex PCR, the TCRdb table keeps only in-frame clones and is missing some. Clone size and the V and J calls come from that table; the DNA yielded D and trimming. The sample has fewer than 200,000 clones; roughly 87% are singletons. Seattle patients were enrolled while actively infected and followed longitudinally. V dropped 8 bases and J dropped 4; count of bases not matched to a gene: 7. Germline V CDR1 and CDR2: SNHLY, FYNNEI. CDR3 length equals 13 residues. V gene TRBV2 combines with J gene TRBJ1-1; 7 bases fit TRBD1. Sequenced sample: peripheral blood. This sequence originates from a woman between 70 and 85 years old with COVID-19, enrolled during active disease. CDR3 sequence reads: CASLRQGVTEAFF. In nucleotides, the CDR3 is TGTGCCAGCCTTCGACAGGGCGTCACTGAAGCTTTCTTT.